This T cell receptor (beta chain) was documented in a study of T cell repertoires in cytomegalovirus infection. A single record per CDR3 protein comes from TCRdb applying MiXCR to the reads. The sample records about 490,000 distinct CDR3 sequences, 26% being singletons. Germline V gene lookup returns CDR1 SGHTA and CDR2 FQGNSA. Trimming took off 4 bases at V and 4 bases at J, with 8 bases between the two ends. CDR3 length: 13 residues. This clonotype was detected ten times or more. Sequencing input: PBMCs. The chain is built from TRBV7-2 and TRBJ1-3; TRBD1 might be the D (5 bases). This receptor was taken from a human donor in good health (CMV status not recorded). Some clones in this sample may be carry-over from other donors' samples. CDR3 region: CASSSGIGNTIYF. CDR3 nucleotides: TGTGCCAGCAGCTCAGGGATCGGAAACACCATATATTTT. The full variable domain, in which reference TRBV7-2 and TRBJ1-3 provide the parts outside the CDR3, is GAGVSQSPSNKVTEKGKDVELRCDPISGHTALYWYRQSLGQGLEFLIYFQGNSAPDKSGLPSDRFSAERTGGSVSTLTIQRTQQEDSAVYLCASSSGIGNTIYFGEGSWLTVV.